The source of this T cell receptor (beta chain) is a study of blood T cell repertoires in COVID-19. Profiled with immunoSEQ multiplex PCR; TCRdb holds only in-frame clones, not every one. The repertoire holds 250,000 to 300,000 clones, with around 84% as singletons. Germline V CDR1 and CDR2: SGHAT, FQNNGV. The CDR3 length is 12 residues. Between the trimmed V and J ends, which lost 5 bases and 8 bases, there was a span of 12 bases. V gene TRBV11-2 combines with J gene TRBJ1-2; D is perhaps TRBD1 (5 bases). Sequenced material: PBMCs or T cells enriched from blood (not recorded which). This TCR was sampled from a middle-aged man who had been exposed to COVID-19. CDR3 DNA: TGTGCCAGCAGCGCAGTCAGGGTCGGCTACACCTTC. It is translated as CASSAVRVGYTF.